The 19 T cell receptor beta chains below come from one sample, sequenced in a study of T cell repertoires in ileal Crohn's disease. The data were produced by immunoSEQ multiplex PCR, yet TCRdb's version contains in-frame clones alone and is incomplete. The table records approximately 12,000 clones, 67% of them present only once. Stated time point: neoterminal ileum biopsy at postoperative endoscopy, about 6 months after surgery. Material for sequencing was ileal tissue. The source is an adult with Crohn's disease.

The table lists this clone with a few counts. The J gene is TRBJ2-7, the V gene TRBV6-1; 7 nucleotides match TRBD2. Trimming cost V 4 bases and J 3 bases; bases outside gene matches: 6. The CDR3 runs 14 residues. Germline CDR1 MNHNS, CDR2 SASEGT. CDR3 sequence: CASSGTSEVYEQYF. The CDR3, as DNA: TGTGCCAGCAGTGGCACTAGCGAGGTCTACGAGCAGTACTTC.

This clone was counted only a few times. This chain links TRBV5-8 with TRBJ1-1, with D unresolved. The V gene lost 0 bases and the J gene lost 1 base, with 4 bases spanning the gap. The germline CDR1 and CDR2 sequences are SGHTS and YDEGEE. This CDR3 is 13 amino acids long. The CDR3 DNA follows: TGTGCCAGCAGCTTGGAGAGGAACACTGAAGCTTTCTTT. It yields the protein CASSLERNTEAFF.

The rearrangement uses TRBV7-3 and TRBJ2-1, with D perhaps TRBD2 (5 bases). The length of the CDR3 is 14 residues. Trimming shortened V by 5 bases and J by 8 bases, and 16 bases separated the two germline ends. Germline values: CDR1 SGHTA, CDR2 FQGTGA. The CDR3 DNA follows: TGTGCCAGCAGCCGAGGCGGGCCTTGGGATGAGCAGTTCTTC. Translating gives CASSRGGPWDEQFF.

This chain joins TRBV21-1 and TRBJ1-5. TRBV21-1 is flagged as a pseudogene. The CDR3 is 19 residues long. In nucleotides, the CDR3 is TGTGCCAGCAGTTTCGAGCCAGCAAGAGGGTTATATAGCAATCAGCCCCAGCATTTT. Translating gives CASSFEPARGLYSNQPQHF.

This clone is categorized as medium-sized. The chain couples TRBV14 to TRBJ1-5; D is ambiguous. Germline loops: CDR1 SGHDN, CDR2 FVKESK. The CDR3 is 13 residues long. V was shortened by 8 bases and J by 0 bases, with 8 bases between the two germline ends. CDR3 protein: CASSRDSNQPQHF. CDR3 sequence (DNA): TGTGCCAGCTCCCGGGATAGCAATCAGCCCCAGCATTTT.

The genes are TRBV11-3 and TRBJ2-3; the match to TRBD2 covers 7 bases. In germline, CDR1 is SGHNT, CDR2 YENEEA. Trimming took 3 bases from V and 3 from J; bases not matched to a gene: 3. The CDR3 extends over 14 amino acids. Here the CDR3 DNA reads TGTGCCAGCAGCTTTAGGGGAGGGACAGATACGCAGTATTTT. It is translated as CASSFRGGTDTQYF. The complete variable domain, with remaining parts taken from reference TRBV11-3 and TRBJ2-3, reads EAGVVQSPRYKIIEKKQPVAFWCNPISGHNTLYWYLQNLGQGPELLIRYENEEAVDDSQLPKDRFSAERLKGVDSTLKIQPAELGDSAVYLCASSFRGGTDTQYFGPGTRLTVL.

The chain employs TRBV9 and TRBJ2-1; TRBD2 matches 7 bases. The germline CDR1 and CDR2 sequences are SGDLS and YYNGEE. Germline trimming cut 3 bases from V and 3 bases from J; bases unmatched to any gene: 6. The CDR3 is 15 residues long. The DNA of the CDR3 is TGTGCCAGCAGCGAGCAAGCGGGGAGCTACAATGAGCAGTTCTTC. Translated, it gives CASSEQAGSYNEQFF.

The chain combines TRBV18 with TRBJ2-6; unclear D gene. CDR1 is KGHSH and CDR2 is LQKENI in the germline V gene. The CDR3 spans 17 residues. V dropped 2 bases and J dropped 3 bases, with 14 bases sitting between them. CDR3 region: CASSPRAEASGANVLTF. The CDR3 DNA sequence: TGTGCCAGCTCACCAAGGGCAGAGGCTAGTGGGGCCAACGTCCTGACTTTC.

V gene TRBV6-1 combines with J gene TRBJ2-1, with a tentative D call TRBD1 (6 bases). The CDR3 is 12 amino acids. Germline-derived CDR1 and CDR2 are MNHNS and SASEGT. Trimming removed 5 bases at V and 6 bases at J, with 8 bases between. The CDR3: CASSQDSNEQFF. CDR3 bases: TGTGCCAGCAGTCAGGACAGCAATGAGCAGTTCTTC.

The rearrangement links TRBV10-1 to TRBJ2-2; 8 bases agree with TRBD1. The V segment lost 5 bases and the J segment 5 bases; nucleotides outside the gene matches: 4. This CDR3 spans 14 amino acids. Germline V gene data show CDR1 as WNHNN and CDR2 as SYGVQD (reference sequence). The CDR3 loop is CASSQGARTGELFF. The CDR3 DNA reads TGCGCCAGCAGTCAGGGGGCCCGGACCGGGGAGCTGTTTTTT.

This clone was observed a handful of times. The genes are TRBV19 and TRBJ1-5, with a weak D call TRBD1 (6 bases). V was clipped by 1 base and J by 6 bases, with 13 bases between them. Germline V gives CDR1 LNHDA, CDR2 SQIVND (reference sequence). This CDR3 region has 15 residues. The CDR3 sequence: CASSIGWGPGQPQHF. Written as DNA, the CDR3 is TGTGCCAGTAGTATAGGTTGGGGGCCCGGTCAGCCCCAGCATTTT.

There are a few counts of this clone. The chain employs TRBV18 and TRBJ2-3, with 9 bases fitting TRBD2. The CDR3 is 16 amino acids. The V gene's germline CDR1 is KGHSH and CDR2 LQKENI. Trimming cost V 6 bases and J 1 base; bases outside gene matches: 8. CDR3 coding DNA: TGTGCCAGCTCCTTAGCGGGGGCCGAGGGCACAGATACGCAGTATTTT. Translated: CASSLAGAEGTDTQYF.

V is TRBV13 and J is TRBJ2-1, with a possible D match to TRBD2 (6 bases). V was clipped by 4 bases and J by 8 bases, with 15 bases between them. This CDR3 contains 14 residues. CDR1 PRHDT and CDR2 FYEKMQ come from the germline V gene (reference sequence). The CDR3, as DNA: TGTGCCAGCAGCTCCGCGGGGTTCAGGGATGAGCAGTTCTTC. Its translation: CASSSAGFRDEQFF.

The J gene is TRBJ1-4, the V gene TRBV6-5; D remains unclear. CDR1 and CDR2 (germline): MNHEY, SVGAGI. The germline V and J ends were trimmed by 6 bases and 4 bases, with 9 bases remaining between them. The CDR3 totals 13 residues. CDR3 nucleotide sequence: TGTGCCAGCAGCCGCCAGGTTAATGAAAAACTGTTTTTT. It specifies CASSRQVNEKLFF.

The sample holds a few counts of this clone. V and J are TRBV19 and TRBJ1-2; 7 positions agree with TRBD1. CDR1 and CDR2 (germline): LNHDA, SQIVND (reference sequence). This CDR3 spans 15 amino acids. V lost 5 bases and J lost 3; bases outside the gene matches: 9. Here the CDR3 DNA reads TGTGCCAGTAGTTTCGCCTCTACAGGGGACTATGGCTACACCTTC. This gives the protein CASSFASTGDYGYTF.

The chain links TRBV29-1 to TRBJ1-4; TRBD1 is a possible D gene (5 bases). Germline values: CDR1 SQVTM, CDR2 ANQGSEA. Trimming shortened V by 4 bases and J by 3 bases, and 12 bases separated the two germline ends. There are 14 residues in the CDR3. This chain's CDR3 is CSVARGGSNEKLFF. CDR3 bases: TGCAGCGTTGCTAGGGGCGGATCTAATGAAAAACTGTTTTTT.

The chain combines TRBV19 with TRBJ2-7, with 7 bases aligning to TRBD1. Germline V gene data show CDR1 as LNHDA and CDR2 as SQIVND (reference sequence). This CDR3 has 16 residues. The junction had 12 bases not matched to a gene; V was cut back by 3 bases and J by 4 bases. CDR3 DNA sequence: TGTGCCAGTAGTATCCCGATAACAGGGGTCGGATACGAGCAGTACTTC. Protein: CASSIPITGVGYEQYF.

The CDR3 protein is CAARAGLNQKLFF. CDR3 nucleotides: TGTGCCGCGCGGGCAGGGTTGAATCAAAAACTGTTTTTT. The rearrangement uses TRBV2 and TRBJ1-4; D might be TRBD1 (5 bases). This CDR3 spans 13 amino acids. In germline, CDR1 is SNHLY, CDR2 FYNNEI. V was pared by 11 bases and J by 9 bases, with 19 bases between. The full variable domain, with the rest looked up from reference TRBV2 and TRBJ1-4, is EPEVTQTPSHQVTQMGQEVILRCVPISNHLYFYWYRQILGQKVEFLVSFYNNEISEKSEIFDDQFSVERPDGSNFTLKIRSTKLEDSAMYFCAARAGLNQKLFFGSGTQLSVL.

The chain recombines TRBV5-8 with TRBJ2-3; TRBD2 agrees at 8 bases. This CDR3 region has 17 residues. Trimming cost V 0 bases and J 4 bases; bases outside gene matches: 10. The germline V gene encodes CDR1 SGHTS and CDR2 YDEGEE. The CDR3 loop is CASSLATSGHGADTQYF. The CDR3 DNA sequence: TGTGCCAGCAGCTTGGCCACTAGCGGCCATGGGGCAGATACGCAGTATTTT.